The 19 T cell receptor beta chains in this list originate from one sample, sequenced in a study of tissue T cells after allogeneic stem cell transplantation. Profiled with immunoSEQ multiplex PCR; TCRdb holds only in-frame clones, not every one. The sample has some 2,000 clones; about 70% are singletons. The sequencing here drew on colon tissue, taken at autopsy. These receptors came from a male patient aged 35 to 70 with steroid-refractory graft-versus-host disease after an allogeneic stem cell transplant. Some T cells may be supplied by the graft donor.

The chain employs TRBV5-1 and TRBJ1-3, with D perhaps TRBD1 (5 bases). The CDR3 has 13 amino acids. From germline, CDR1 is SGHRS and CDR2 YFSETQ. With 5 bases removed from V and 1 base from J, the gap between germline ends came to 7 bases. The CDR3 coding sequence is TGCGCCAGCAGTGAGGGGTCTGGAAACACCATATATTTT. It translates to CASSEGSGNTIYF.

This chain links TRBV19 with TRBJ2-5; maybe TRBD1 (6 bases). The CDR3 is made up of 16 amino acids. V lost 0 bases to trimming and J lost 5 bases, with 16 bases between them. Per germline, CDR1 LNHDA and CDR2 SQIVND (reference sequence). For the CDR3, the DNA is TGTGCCAGTAGTATAGAGGGCAGGGGCCTTGGGGAGACCCAGTACTTC. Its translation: CASSIEGRGLGETQYF.

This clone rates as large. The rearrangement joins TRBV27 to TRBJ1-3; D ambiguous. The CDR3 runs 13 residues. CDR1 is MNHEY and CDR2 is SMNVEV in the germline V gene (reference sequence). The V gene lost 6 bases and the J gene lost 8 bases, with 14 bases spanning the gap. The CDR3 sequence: CASRPLLRDTIYF. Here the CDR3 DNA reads TGTGCCAGCAGGCCCCTACTCCGAGACACCATATATTTT.

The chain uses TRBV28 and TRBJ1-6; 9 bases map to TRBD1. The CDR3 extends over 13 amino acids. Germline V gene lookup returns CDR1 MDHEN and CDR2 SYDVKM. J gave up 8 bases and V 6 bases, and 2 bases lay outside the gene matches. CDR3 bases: TGTGCCAGCAGGGGACAGGGTGATTCACCCCTCCACTTT. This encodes CASRGQGDSPLHF.

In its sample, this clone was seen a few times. The CDR3 region has the DNA TGTGCCAGCAGCTCTGGAGGGGACAATGAGCAGTTCTTC. Its protein product is CASSSGGDNEQFF. The gene calls are TRBV6-2 or TRBV6-3 and TRBJ2-1; a weak D match, TRBD2 (6 bases). The CDR3 consists of 13 residues. V was clipped by 6 bases and J by 5 bases, with 11 bases between them. CDR1 and CDR2 from the germline V gene are MNHEY and SVGEGT.

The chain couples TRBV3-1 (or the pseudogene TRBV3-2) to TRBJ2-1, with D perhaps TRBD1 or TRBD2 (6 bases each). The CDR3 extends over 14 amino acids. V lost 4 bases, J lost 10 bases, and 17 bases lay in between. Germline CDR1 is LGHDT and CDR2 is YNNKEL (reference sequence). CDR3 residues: CASSLRRGAGEQFF. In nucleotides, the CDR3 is TGTGCCAGCAGCCTCCGGAGGGGGGCTGGCGAGCAGTTCTTC.

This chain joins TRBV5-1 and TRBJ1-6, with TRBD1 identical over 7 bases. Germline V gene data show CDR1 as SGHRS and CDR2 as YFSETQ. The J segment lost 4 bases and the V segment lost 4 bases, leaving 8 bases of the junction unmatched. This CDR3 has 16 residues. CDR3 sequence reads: CASSKGQDTYNSPLHF. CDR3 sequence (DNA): TGCGCCAGCAGCAAAGGACAGGACACGTATAATTCACCCCTCCACTTT.

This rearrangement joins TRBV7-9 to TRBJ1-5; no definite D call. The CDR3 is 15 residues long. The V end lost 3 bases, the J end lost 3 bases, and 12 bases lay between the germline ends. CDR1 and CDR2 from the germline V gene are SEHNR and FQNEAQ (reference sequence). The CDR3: CASSLDGYINQPQHF. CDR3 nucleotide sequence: TGTGCCAGCAGCTTGGATGGTTACATCAATCAGCCCCAGCATTTT. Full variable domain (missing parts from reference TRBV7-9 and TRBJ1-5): DTGVSQNPRHKITKRGQNVTFRCDPISEHNRLYWYRQTLGQGPEFLTYFQNEAQLEKSRLLSDRFSAERPKGSFSTLEIQRTEQGDSAMYLCASSLDGYINQPQHFGDGTRLSIL.

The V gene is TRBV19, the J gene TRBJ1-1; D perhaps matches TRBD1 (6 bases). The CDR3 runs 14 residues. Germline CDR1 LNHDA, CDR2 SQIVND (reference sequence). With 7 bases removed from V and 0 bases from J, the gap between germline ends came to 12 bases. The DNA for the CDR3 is TGTGCCAGTATTGGGGGCGCTATGAACACTGAAGCTTTCTTT. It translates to CASIGGAMNTEAFF. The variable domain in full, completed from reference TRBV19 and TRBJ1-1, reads DGGITQSPKYLFRKEGQNVTLSCEQNLNHDAMYWYRQDPGQGLRLIYYSQIVNDFQKGDIAEGYSVSREKKESFPLTVTSAQKNPTAFYLCASIGGAMNTEAFFGQGTRLTVV.

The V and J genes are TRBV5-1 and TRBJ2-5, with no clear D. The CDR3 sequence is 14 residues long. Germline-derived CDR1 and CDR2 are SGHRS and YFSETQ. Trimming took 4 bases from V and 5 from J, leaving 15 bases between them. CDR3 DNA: TGCGCCAGCAGCCATGACGGTCACGGGGAGACCCAGTACTTC. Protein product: CASSHDGHGETQYF.

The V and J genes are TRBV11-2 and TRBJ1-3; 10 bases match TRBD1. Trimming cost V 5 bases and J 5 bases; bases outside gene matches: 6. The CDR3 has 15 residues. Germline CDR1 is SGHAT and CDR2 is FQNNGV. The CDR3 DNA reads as TGTGCCAGCAGCCCCCGGACAGGGGGAAGAAACACCATATATTTT. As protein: CASSPRTGGRNTIYF.

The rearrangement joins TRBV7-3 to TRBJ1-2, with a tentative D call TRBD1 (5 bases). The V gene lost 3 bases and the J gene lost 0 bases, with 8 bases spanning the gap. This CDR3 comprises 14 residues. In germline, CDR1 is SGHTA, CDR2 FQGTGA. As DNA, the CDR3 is TGTGCCAGCAGCTTCGGGACCTCTAACTATGGCTACACCTTC. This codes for CASSFGTSNYGYTF. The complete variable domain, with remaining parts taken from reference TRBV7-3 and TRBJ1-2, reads GAGVSQTPSNKVTEKGKYVELRCDPISGHTALYWYRQSLGQGPEFLIYFQGTGAADDSGLPNDRFFAVRPEGSVSTLKIQRTERGDSAVYLCASSFGTSNYGYTFGSGTRLTVV.

The chain's CDR3 is CASSGTGDLPDTQYF. The CDR3 region has the DNA TGTGCCAGCAGCGGGACAGGGGATCTTCCAGATACGCAGTATTTT. The chain is built from TRBV9 and TRBJ2-3, with TRBD1 identical over 9 bases. There are 15 residues in the CDR3. Germline CDR1 is SGDLS and CDR2 is YYNGEE. Trimming removed 3 bases from V and 4 bases from J; junction bases left unmatched: 6.

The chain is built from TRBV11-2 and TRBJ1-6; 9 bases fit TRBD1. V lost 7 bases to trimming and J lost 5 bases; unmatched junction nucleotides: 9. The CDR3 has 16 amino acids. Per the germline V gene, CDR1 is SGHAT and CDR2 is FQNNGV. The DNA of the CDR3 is TGTGCCAGCACCAGTAGGGGGACAGGGAATAATTCACCCCTCCACTTT. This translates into CASTSRGTGNNSPLHF.

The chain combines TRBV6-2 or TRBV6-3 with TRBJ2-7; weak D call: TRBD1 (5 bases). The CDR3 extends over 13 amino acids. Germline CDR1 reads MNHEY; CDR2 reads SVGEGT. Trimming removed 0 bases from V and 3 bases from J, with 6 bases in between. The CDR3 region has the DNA TGTGCCAGCAGTTACTCGGACAACTACGAGCAGTACTTC. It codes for CASSYSDNYEQYF.

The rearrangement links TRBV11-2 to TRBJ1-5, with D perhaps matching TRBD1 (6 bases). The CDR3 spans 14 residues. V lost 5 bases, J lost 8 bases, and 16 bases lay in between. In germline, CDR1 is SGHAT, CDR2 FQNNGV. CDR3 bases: TGTGCCAGCAGCCTTCAGGGACAAGGGGAGCCCCAGCATTTT. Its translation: CASSLQGQGEPQHF. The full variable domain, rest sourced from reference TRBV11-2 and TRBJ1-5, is EAGVAQSPRYKIIEKRQSVAFWCNPISGHATLYWYQQILGQGPKLLIQFQNNGVVDDSQLPKDRFSAERLKGVDSTLKIQPAKLEDSAVYLCASSLQGQGEPQHFGDGTRLSIL.

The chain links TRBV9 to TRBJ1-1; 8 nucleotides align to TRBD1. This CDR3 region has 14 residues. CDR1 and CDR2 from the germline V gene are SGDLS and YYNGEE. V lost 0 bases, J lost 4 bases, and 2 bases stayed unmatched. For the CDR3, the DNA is TGTGCCAGCAGCGTAGCTCAGGGGGCCACTGAAGCTTTCTTT. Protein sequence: CASSVAQGATEAFF. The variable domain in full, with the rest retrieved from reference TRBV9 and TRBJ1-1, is DSGVTQTPKHLITATGQRVTLRCSPRSGDLSVYWYQQSLDQGLQFLIQYYNGEERAKGNILERFSAQQFPDLHSELNLSSLELGDSALYFCASSVAQGATEAFFGQGTRLTVV.

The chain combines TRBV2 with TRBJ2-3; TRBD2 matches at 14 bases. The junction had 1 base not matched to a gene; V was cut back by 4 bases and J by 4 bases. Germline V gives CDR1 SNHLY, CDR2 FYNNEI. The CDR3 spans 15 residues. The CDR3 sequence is CASSGLAGGADTQYF. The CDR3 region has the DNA TGTGCCAGCAGTGGACTAGCGGGGGGGGCAGATACGCAGTATTTT.

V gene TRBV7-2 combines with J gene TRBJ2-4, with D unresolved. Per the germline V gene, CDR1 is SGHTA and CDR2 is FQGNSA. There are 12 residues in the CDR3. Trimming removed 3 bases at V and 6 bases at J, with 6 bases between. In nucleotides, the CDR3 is TGTGCCAGCAGCTTGATGGGAAACATTCAGTACTTC. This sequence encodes CASSLMGNIQYF.